This T cell receptor (beta chain) was sequenced in a study of CD8+ T cells in alopecia areata (dated by TCRdb to the late 2010s). As for the study more broadly: Treated patients were enrolled in an open-label pilot trial of oral tofacitinib at 5 to 10 mg twice daily for moderate-to-severe alopecia areata. Patients stayed on tofacitinib for 6 to 18 months and then had 6 months of follow-up off drug so that delayed response and recurrence could be assessed. Scalp clonality was compared across normal scalp (n=4), patchy alopecia areata scalp (n=8), and alopecia totalis/universalis scalp (n=8). In both human patients and the C3H/HeJ mouse model, the study applied high-throughput TCRbeta sequencing to look at T cell clonal expansion in alopecia areata. RNA was obtained with the PAXgene miRNA kit for fixed scalp, the miRNeasy kit for PBMCs, and the RNeasy kit for mouse skin. Scalp tissue and sorted CD4+ and CD8+ peripheral blood T cells from patchy and totalis/universalis alopecia areata patients and from healthy controls were covered by human TCRbeta sequencing. Patients on tofacitinib were biopsied at baseline and after 4 and 24 weeks of treatment, and several of the patients also had a later scalp biopsy. TCRbeta CDR3 regions were amplified by immunoSEQ multiplex PCR with 35 Vbeta forward and 13 Jbeta reverse primers.

Reading the label with the study, this specimen's time point is: baseline before oral tofacitinib. Lesional scalp punch biopsies and peripheral blood were collected from alopecia areata patients. PBMCs were isolated by density centrifugation and stained for CD3, CD4 and CD8, after which CD4+ and CD8+ T cells were sorted on a FACSAria. This clone was observed a handful of times. Which antigen it targets is not known. Base-call qualities are not available, and no considerably larger clone is one nucleotide away. Library method: the immunoSEQ multiplex PCR assay. To provide template for TCR sequencing, every sample had RNA extracted and reverse transcribed into cDNA. First-strand cDNA was synthesized using SuperScript III with a 2:1 mix of oligo-dT and random hexamers. A synthetic immune receptor repertoire was used to gauge amplification bias, and whatever bias remained was removed computationally. The paper's data handling went like this. Raw reads were preprocessed to remove errors, and CDR3 was defined according to IMGT conventions as the region from the conserved cysteine to phenylalanine. Clonality was computed by normalizing Shannon entropy by log2 of the number of productive unique TCRs and subtracting the result from 1. Whether each scalp clone was CD4 or CD8 was inferred by checking scalp TCRbeta sequences against the CD4 and CD8 repertoires from sorted blood. TCRdb re-hosts the immuneACCESS table, in-frame sequences only. Its copies lack some clones; in the studies checked, an unresolved V gene accounts for under half of them, and the cause for the rest is not known. Clone size and V and J calls were adopted from that table, with D and trimming inferred from the DNA. Across this sample there are about 69,000 clones, with under 75% seen only once. The ten largest clonotypes hold about 15% of the sample.

Counted from cysteine to phenylalanine, this CDR3 has 16 amino acids. The read is trimmed to its CDR3 DNA, 48 bases read in frame from base 1. V is clipped by 4 bases and J by 3 bases, and the sequence between their germline boundaries is 18 bases long. The germline V gene provides CDR1 MNHEY and CDR2 SVGAGI. On the study overall, not on this receptor specifically: Compared with normal scalp, lesional scalp, particularly in alopecia totalis/universalis, had higher clonality and more expanded CD8+ clones, which suggests antigenic drive. Shared TCR sequences between patients were less evident than in mice, which may be partly attributable to HLA diversity in the patient population. Scalp TCR repertoire analysis is complicated because resident alphabeta T cells in normal human skin are also sequenced, whereas mouse skin is dominated by gammadelta T cells.

This chain is built from TRBV6-5 and TRBJ1-1; the D gene is perhaps TRBD1, on 6 matching bases. The specimen comprised CD8+ T cells sorted from blood, sampled at week 0. This receptor was identified in a human donor with alopecia areata. This receptor carries the CDR3 CASSFGRPSGDTEAFF. The DNA is TGTGCCAGCAGTTTTGGACGTCCCTCAGGGGACACTGAAGCTTTCTTT.